This T cell receptor (beta chain) was observed in a study of early T cells in non-severe SARS-CoV-2 infection. Study-level information: Chains from this unsorted whole-blood bulk RNA could not be paired. Study outcomes and limitations: Comparison of clonotypes with VDJdb favored anti-spike CD8 responses while missing private and CD4 specificities.

This clonotype was observed many times. As yet, its antigen is unknown. CDR1 MGHRA and CDR2 YSYEKL come from the germline V gene. V was clipped by 0 bases and J by 5 bases, with 23 bases between them. This CDR3 contains 18 residues. Tagging with unique molecular identifiers was applied to individual cDNA molecules. TCRdb reprocessed the 5' RACE reads via MiXCR and lists one record per CDR3 protein. The sample lists 85,000 to 100,000 distinct CDR3 sequences; around 16% were seen once. The specimen was whole blood, collected at baseline. The chain has TRBV4-1 and TRBJ2-7; D uncertain. This receptor was obtained from an adult who was a healthcare worker with PCR-confirmed SARS-CoV-2 infection or an uninfected control (not recorded which). CDR3 region: CASSQDEVRFSTAHEQYF. The CDR3 DNA is TGCGCCAGCAGCCAAGACGAGGTGCGGTTCTCCACCGCGCACGAGCAGTACTTC.